This entry features one TCR beta chain sequence. This clone showed up just once. The specificity of this receptor is unknown. The sample holds no much larger clone one base away, and base qualities are not on file. Collaborating institutions collected whole blood in K2EDTA tubes following their own protocols. For TCRbeta analysis, collaborators shipped samples in one of three forms: frozen whole blood, isolated PBMCs, or DNA extracted from either of those sample types. Spanning cysteine to phenylalanine, the CDR3 consists of 14 amino acids. Solely the CDR3 DNA is kept, with 42 bases framed from the first base. The germline V gene (reference sequence) specifies LNHDA as CDR1 and SQIVND as CDR2. Cut back by 1 base and 5 bases, the V and J ends lie 11 bases apart. This sample is part of a study of blood T cell repertoires in COVID-19 (TCRdb year 2020). Some background on the complete study: Samples covering the acute and convalescent phases of COVID-19 were provided by collaborators in the United States, Italy and Spain. The prospective study material was composed of cDNA or gDNA derived from T cells, B-cell-depleted T cells, or PBMCs. Subjects who had been exposed to COVID-19, were actively infected with it, or had recovered from it provided the deeply sampled blood TCRbeta repertoires that made up the dataset. A freely available public database, intended as a resource for researchers studying the immune response to SARS-CoV-2, is where the repertoires were released. The samples were drawn from two sources: the first 160 participants of the ongoing ImmuneRACE study, and 1,000 to 1,500 subjects contributed by 6 global collaborators. Sample metadata almost always included a de-identified subject ID, COVID-19 status, age in years and sex. Where HLA class I and class II types were available, the types were taken from metadata supplied by the sample provider, not from assay-based typing.

Here is what the overall study found, with its caveats: How much clinical and demographic metadata was included differed by source and by participant, and the metadata was provided uncurated.

TCRbeta CDR3 regions were amplified from genomic DNA using the immunoSEQ Assay, a bias-controlled multiplex PCR. As for the authors' bioinformatics: Nucleated cell counts per sample were estimated from amplification of reference gene primers within the assay. To quantify the absolute abundance of each unique TCRbeta CDR3 rearrangement, sequence reads were collapsed and filtered. Productive Simpson clonality was computed per sample as the square root of Simpson's diversity index over productive rearrangements. TCRdb mirrors the immuneACCESS table, restricted to in-frame sequences. Some clones are absent from its copies; in checked studies, under half trace to an unresolved V gene, and the reason for the others is unknown. Clone size and the V and J calls come from that table; the DNA yielded D and trimming. The sample includes about 67,000 clones, with 87% observed a single time. The ten largest make up approximately 5% of the sample.

The source material was peripheral blood. The TCR sequence derives from a man in his fifties or sixties with active COVID-19. Here the chain combines TRBV19 and TRBJ2-5; TRBD1 could be the D gene, as 6 bases match. The DNA reads as follows: TGTGCCAGTAGTATAGTTTGGGGGCGGGAGACCCAGTACTTC. It codes for CASSIVWGRETQYF.